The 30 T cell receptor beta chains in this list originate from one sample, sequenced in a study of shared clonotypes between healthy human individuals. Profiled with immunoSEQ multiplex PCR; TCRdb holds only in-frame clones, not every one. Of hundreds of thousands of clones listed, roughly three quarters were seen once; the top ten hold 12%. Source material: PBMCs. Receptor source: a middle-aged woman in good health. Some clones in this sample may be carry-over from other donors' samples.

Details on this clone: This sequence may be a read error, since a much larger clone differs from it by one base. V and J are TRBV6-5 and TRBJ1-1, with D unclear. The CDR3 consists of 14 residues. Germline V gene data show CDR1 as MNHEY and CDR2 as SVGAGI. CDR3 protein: CASSHRGVDTEALF. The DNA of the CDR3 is TGTGCCAGCAGCCATCGTGGAGTAGACACTGAAGCTCTCTTT.

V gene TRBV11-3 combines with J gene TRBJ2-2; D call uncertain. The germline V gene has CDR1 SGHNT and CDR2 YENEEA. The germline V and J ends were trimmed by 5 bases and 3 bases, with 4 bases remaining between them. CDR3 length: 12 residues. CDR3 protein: CASSPYTGELFF. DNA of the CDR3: TGTGCCAGCAGCCCATACACCGGGGAGCTGTTTTTT.

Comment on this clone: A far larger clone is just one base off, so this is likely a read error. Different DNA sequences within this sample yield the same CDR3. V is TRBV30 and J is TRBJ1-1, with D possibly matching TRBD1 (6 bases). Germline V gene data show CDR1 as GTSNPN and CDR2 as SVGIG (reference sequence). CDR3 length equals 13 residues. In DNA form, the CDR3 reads TGCGCCTGGACCAGGCAGAAGGACAGTGAAGCTTTCTTT. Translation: CAWTRQKDSEAFF.

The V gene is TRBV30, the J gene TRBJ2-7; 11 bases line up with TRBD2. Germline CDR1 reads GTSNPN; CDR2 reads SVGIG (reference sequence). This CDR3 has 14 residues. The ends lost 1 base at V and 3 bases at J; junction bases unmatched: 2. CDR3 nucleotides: TGTGCCTGGAGTGGCCTAGCGGGAGGCTACGAGCAGTACTTC. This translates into CAWSGLAGGYEQYF.

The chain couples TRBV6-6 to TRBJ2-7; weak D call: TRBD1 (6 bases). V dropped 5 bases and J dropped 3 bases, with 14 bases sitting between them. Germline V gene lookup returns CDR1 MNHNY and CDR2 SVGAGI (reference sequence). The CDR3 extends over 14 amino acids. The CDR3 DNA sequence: TGTGCCAGCAGTCCTGACAGGAAAATCTACGAGCAGTACTTC. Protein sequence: CASSPDRKIYEQYF.

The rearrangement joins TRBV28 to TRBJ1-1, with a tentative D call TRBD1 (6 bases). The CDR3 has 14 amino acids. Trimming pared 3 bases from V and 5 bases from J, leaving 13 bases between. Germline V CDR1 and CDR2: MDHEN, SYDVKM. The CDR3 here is CASSFYRVYTEAFF. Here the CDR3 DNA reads TGTGCCAGCAGTTTTTACAGGGTATATACTGAAGCTTTCTTT.

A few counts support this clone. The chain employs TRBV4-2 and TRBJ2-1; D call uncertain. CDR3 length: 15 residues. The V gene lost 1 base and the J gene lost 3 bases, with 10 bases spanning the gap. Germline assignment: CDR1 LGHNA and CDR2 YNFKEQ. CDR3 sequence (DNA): TGTGCCAGCAGCCAAGGTGGTGGGAACTACAATGAGCAGTTCTTC. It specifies CASSQGGGNYNEQFF.

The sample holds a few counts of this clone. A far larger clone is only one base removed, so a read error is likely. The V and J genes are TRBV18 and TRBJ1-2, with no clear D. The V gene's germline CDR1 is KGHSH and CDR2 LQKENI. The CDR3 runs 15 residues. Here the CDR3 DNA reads TGTGCCAGCTTACCACTGTCAGACGCTAACTATGGCTACACCTTC. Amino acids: CASLPLSDANYGYTF.

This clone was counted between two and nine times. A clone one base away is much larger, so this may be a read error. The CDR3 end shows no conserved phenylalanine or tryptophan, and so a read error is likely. The CDR3 reads CASSEARYFNQPQHL. The CDR3 DNA follows: TGTGCCAGCAGTGAAGCGCGGTACTTCAATCAGCCCCAGCATCTT. The chain has TRBV6-1 and TRBJ1-5; D remains ambiguous. CDR3 size: 15 residues. The V end was cut by 0 bases, the J end by 3 bases, with 9 bases between. Germline V gene sequence: CDR1 MNHNS, CDR2 SASEGT.

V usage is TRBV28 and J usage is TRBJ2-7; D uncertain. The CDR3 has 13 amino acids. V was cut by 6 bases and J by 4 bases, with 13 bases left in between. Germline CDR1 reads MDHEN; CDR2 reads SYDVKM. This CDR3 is CASRSGDKYEQYF. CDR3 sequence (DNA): TGTGCCAGCAGATCCGGCGATAAATACGAGCAGTACTTC. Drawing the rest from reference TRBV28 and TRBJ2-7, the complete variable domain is DVKVTQSSRYLVKRTGEKVFLECVQDMDHENMFWYRQDPGLGLRLIYFSYDVKMKEKGDIPEGYSVSREKKERFSLILESASTNQTSMYLCASRSGDKYEQYFGPGTRLTVT.

CDR3 sequence: CASTGQGAEGYTF. In nucleotides, the CDR3 is TGTGCCAGTACCGGACAGGGGGCAGAAGGCTACACCTTC. The chain is built from TRBV19 and TRBJ1-2, with 11 bases lining up with TRBD1. The CDR3 spans 13 residues. Losses at the gene ends were 7 bases for V and 8 bases for J; bases not matched to a gene: 6. CDR1 is LNHDA, CDR2 SQIVND, per germline (reference sequence).

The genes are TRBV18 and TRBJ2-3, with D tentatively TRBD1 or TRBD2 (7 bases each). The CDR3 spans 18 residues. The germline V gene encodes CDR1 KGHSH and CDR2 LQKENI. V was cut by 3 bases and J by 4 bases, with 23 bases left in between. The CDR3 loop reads CASSPKGRGHLGSDTQYF. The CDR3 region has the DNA TGTGCCAGCTCACCCAAAGGGAGGGGGCACCTTGGGTCAGATACGCAGTATTTT.

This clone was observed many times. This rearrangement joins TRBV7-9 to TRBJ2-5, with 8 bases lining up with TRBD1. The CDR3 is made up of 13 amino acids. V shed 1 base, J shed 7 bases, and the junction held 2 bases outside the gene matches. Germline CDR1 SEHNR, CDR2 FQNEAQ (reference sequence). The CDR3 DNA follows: TGTGCCAGCAGCTTAGGTCAGGGGGCGACCCAGTACTTC. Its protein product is CASSLGQGATQYF.

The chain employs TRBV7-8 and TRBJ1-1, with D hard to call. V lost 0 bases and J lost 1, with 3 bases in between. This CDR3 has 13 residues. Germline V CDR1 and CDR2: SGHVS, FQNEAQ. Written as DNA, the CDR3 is TGTGCCAGCAGCTTAGCACAGAACACTGAAGCTTTCTTT. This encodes CASSLAQNTEAFF.

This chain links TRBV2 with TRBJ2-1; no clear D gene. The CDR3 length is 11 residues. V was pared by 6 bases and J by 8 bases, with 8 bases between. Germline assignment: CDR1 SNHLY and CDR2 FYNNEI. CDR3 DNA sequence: TGTGCCAGCAGACCCGCTTATGAGCAGTTCTTC. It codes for CASRPAYEQFF.

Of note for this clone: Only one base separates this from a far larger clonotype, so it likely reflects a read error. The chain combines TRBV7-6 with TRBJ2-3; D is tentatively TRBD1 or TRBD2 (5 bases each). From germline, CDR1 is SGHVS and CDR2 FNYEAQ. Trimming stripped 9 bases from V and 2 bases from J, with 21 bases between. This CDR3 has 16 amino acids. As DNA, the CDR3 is TGTGCCAGAAGCCTGGGGGTAGGCAGATACACAGATACGCAGTATTTT. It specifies CARSLGVGRYTDTQYF.

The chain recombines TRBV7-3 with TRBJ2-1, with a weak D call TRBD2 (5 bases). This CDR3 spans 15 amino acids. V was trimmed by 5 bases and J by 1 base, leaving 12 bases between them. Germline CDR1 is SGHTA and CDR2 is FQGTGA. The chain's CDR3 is CASSRTRSSYNEQFF. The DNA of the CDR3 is TGTGCCAGCAGCCGTACTAGGTCGTCCTACAATGAGCAGTTCTTC.

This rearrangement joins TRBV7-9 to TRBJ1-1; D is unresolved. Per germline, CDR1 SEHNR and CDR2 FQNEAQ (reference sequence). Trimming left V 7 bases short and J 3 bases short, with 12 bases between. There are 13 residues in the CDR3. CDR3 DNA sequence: TGTGCCAGCACCCCCTATTTGGACACTGAAGCTTTCTTT. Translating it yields CASTPYLDTEAFF.

CDR3 DNA sequence: TGCAGCGTTGAAACCGTAGAAGATGGCTACACCTTC. Translated, it gives CSVETVEDGYTF. The gene calls are TRBV29-1 and TRBJ1-2; D not certain. Deletions cut 2 bases from V and 6 bases from J, with 10 bases between. CDR1 is SQVTM, CDR2 ANQGSEA, per germline. The CDR3 spans 12 residues.

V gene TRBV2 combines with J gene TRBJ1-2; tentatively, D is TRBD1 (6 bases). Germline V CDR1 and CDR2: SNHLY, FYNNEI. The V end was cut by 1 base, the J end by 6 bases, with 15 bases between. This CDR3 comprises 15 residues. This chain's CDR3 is CASSEERGARDGYTF. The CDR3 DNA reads TGTGCCAGCAGTGAAGAAAGGGGGGCTAGGGATGGCTACACCTTC.

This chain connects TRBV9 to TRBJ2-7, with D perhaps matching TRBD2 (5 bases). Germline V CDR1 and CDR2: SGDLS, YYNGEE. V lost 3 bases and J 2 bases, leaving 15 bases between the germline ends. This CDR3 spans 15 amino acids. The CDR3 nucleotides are TGTGCCAGCAGCGCCGGAGGTTCGAATACCTACGAGCAGTACTTC. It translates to CASSAGGSNTYEQYF.

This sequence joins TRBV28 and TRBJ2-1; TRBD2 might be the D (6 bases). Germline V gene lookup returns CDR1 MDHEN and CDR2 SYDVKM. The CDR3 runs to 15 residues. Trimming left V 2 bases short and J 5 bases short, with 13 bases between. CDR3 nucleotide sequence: TGTGCCAGCAGTTTAGAGGCGGGATGGGACAATGAGCAGTTCTTC. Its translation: CASSLEAGWDNEQFF.

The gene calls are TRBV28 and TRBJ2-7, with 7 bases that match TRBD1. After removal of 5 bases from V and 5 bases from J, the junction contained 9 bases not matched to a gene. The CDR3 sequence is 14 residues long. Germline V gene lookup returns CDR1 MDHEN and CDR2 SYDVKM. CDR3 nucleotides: TGTGCCAGCAGTCCCGTCGACAGGGTGAACGAGCAGTACTTC. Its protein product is CASSPVDRVNEQYF.

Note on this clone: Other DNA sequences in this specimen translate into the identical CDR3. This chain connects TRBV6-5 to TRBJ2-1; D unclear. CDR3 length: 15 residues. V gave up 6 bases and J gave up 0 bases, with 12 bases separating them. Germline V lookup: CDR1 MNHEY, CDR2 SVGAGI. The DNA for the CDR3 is TGTGCCAGCAGGCCAACAGCCAGCTCCTACAATGAGCAGTTCTTC. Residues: CASRPTASSYNEQFF.

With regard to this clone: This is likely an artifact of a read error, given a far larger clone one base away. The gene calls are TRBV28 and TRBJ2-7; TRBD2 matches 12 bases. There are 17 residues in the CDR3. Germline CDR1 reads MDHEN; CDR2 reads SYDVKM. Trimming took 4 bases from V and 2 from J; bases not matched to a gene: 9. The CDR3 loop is CASSSRRTSGVTYEQYF. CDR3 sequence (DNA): TGTGCCAGCAGTTCTAGGAGGACTAGCGGGGTCACCTACGAGCAGTACTTC.

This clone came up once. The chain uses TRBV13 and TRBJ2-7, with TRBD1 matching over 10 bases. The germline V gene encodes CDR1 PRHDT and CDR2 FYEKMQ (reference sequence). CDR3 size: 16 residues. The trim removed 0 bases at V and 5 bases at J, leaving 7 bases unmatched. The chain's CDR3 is CASSLGRGTGVNEQYF. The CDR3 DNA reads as TGTGCCAGCAGCTTAGGCCGAGGGACAGGGGTTAACGAGCAGTACTTC.

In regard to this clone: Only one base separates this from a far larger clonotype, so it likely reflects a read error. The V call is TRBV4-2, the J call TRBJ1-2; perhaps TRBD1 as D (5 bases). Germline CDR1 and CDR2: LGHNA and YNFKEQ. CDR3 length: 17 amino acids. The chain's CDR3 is CAISPGSGREYGYGYTF. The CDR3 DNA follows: TGTGCCATCAGCCCAGGGTCGGGCAGGGAGTACGGCTATGGCTACACCTTC.

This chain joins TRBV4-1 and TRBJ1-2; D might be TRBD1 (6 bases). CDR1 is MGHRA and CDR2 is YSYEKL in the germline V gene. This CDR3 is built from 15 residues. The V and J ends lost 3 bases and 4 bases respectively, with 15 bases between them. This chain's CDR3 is CASSQLPGTPYGYTF. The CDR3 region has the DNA TGCGCCAGCAGCCAGTTACCCGGGACACCCTATGGCTACACCTTC.

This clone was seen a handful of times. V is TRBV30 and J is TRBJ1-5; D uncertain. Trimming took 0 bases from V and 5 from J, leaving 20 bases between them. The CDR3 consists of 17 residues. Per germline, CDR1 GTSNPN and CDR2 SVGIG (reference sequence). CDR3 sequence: CAWSVARVRIGDQPQHF. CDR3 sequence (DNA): TGTGCCTGGAGTGTAGCAAGGGTAAGGATAGGCGATCAGCCCCAGCATTTT.

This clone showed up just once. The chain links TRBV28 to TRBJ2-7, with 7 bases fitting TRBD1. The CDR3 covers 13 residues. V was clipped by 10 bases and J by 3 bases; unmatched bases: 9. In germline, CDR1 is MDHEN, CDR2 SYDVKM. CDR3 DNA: TGTGCCACCCTGTCCGGGACAGTCTACGAGCAGTACTTC. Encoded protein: CATLSGTVYEQYF.